This T cell receptor (beta chain) comes out of a study of identical twins. After template switching added a universal primer site, the resulting cDNA carried unique molecular identifiers. TCRdb passed the 5' RACE reads through MiXCR, listing each CDR3 protein once. The table includes about 520,000 distinct CDR3 sequences, 22% detected once. CDR1 and CDR2 from the germline V gene are SEHNR and FQNEAQ (reference sequence). The V and J ends lost 1 base and 7 bases respectively, with 16 bases between them. The CDR3 runs 16 residues. These sequences were also reported in another study, on T cells expressing NK-cell markers.

Sample: CD4+ T cells sorted from blood. The rearrangement uses TRBV7-9 and TRBJ2-2; no definite D call. This sequence originates from a woman younger than 35 in good health. DNA of the CDR3: TGTGCCAGCAGCTTAGTCGGAGTAGGGTCAAGCGGGGAGCTGTTTTTT. Translated: CASSLVGVGSSGELFF.